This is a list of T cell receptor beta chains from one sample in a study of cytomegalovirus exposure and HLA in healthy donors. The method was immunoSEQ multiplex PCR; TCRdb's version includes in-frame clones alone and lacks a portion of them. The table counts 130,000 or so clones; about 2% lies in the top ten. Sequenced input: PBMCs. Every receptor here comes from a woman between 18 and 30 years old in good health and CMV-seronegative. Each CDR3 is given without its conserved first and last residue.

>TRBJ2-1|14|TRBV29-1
SGGGLAGRSYNEQF
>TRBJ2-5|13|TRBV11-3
ASSLAQGTQETQY
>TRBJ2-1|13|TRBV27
ASSLKRGSYNEQF
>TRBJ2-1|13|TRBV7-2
ASSFGTGVLDEQF
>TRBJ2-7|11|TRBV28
ATSGQGVPGGY
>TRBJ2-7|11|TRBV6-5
ASSYEVNYEQY
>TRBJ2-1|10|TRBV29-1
SVEMRDNEQF
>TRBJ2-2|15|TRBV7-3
ASSLSRDNLNTGELF
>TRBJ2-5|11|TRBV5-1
ASSLAAEETQY
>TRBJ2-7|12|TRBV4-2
ASRRAGGTDEQY
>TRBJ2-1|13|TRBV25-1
ASSEGAGVANEQF
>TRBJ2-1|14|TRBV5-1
ASSLTTPISYNEQF
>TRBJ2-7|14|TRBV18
ASSPPGTSGTYEQY
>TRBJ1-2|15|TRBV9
ASSADRVDKGLYRYT
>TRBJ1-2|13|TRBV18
ASSPNGQGGAGHT
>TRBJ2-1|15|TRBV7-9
ASSSYESGTAYNEQF
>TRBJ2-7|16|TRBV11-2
ASSSYPQVAGDSYEQY
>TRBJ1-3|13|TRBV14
ASSQAATGINTIY
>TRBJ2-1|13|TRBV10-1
ASSETFAVVNEQF
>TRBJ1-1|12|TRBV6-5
ASSYSSENTEAF
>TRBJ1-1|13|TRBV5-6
ASSLARGPNTEAF
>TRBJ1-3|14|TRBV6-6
ASSYPQGNSGNTIY
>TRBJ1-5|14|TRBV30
AWSADRAYSNQPQH
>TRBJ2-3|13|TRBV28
ASRSPGLANDTQY
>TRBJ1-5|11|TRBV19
ASSHPGNQPQH
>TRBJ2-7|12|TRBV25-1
ASSEYRTEWEQY
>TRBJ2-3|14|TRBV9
ASSVLTSGGTDTQY
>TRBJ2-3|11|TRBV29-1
SVDGPTTDTQY
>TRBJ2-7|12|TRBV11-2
ASRPGFSSYEQY
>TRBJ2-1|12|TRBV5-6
ASSLGRQANEQF
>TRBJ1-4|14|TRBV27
ASSLSAGATNEKLF
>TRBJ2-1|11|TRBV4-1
ASSQGGTAKQF
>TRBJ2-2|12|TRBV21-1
ASSSPTSAGELF
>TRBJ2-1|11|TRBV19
ASSIEGGNEQF
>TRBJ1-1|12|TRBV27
ASRAGGAVTEAF
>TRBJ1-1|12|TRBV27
ASSWTGENTEAF
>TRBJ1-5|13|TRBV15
ATSRVQGIEQPQH
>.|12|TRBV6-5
ASRLTGVSHEQY
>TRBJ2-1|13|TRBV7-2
ASSLVGGRVNEQF
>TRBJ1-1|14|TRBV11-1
ASSSTGGSMNTEAF
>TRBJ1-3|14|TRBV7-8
ASSLRPGNSGNTIY
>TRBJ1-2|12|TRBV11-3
ASSPGSGEDGYT
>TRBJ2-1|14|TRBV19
ASSMRGLGSYNEQF
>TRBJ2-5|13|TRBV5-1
ASSLVGYRGETQY
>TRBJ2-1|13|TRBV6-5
ASSTSSGAYNEQF
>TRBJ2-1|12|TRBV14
ASSQDSSYNEQF
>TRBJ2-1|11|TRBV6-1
ASSPRLASEQF
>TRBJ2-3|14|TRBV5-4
ASGEHSGRATDTQY
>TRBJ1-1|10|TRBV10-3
AISMDRGEAF
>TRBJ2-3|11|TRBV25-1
ASSEWATDTQY
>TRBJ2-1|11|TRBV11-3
ASSDSADNEQF
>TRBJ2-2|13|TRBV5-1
ASSAPGGVSGELF
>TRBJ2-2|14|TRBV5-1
ASSLGLEPNTGELF
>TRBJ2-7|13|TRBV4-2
ASSQAYGSSYEQY
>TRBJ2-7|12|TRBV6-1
ASSNTGGSYEQY
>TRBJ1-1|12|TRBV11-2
ASSSRTENTEAF
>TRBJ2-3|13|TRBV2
ASRPRTSGTDTQY
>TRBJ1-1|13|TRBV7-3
ASSLIRRMNTEAF
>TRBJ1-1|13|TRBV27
ASSSRDRGGTEAF
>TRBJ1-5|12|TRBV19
ASSPSGVGQPQH